The next 13 T cell receptor beta chains were all read from a single sample in a study of cytomegalovirus exposure and HLA in healthy donors. Both 60 Vbeta primers and 13 Jbeta primers went into the PCR. Here immunoSEQ multiplex PCR was the method, and the copy in TCRdb shows in-frame clones only, minus some. Among over 45,000 clones, around 83% were seen once, and the ten largest hold around 4.7%. Input material: PBMCs. The receptors here all came from a young man in good health and CMV-seronegative.

The chain combines TRBV19 with TRBJ2-1; weak D call: TRBD2 (6 bases). The V and J ends lost 6 bases and 2 bases respectively, with 23 bases between them. Germline lookup yields CDR1 LNHDA and CDR2 SQIVND (reference sequence). The CDR3 extends over 18 amino acids. The CDR3 DNA reads as TGTGCCAGTAGCCATACAATAGGAGGCGGGGCGCCCTACAATGAGCAGTTCTTC. It encodes CASSHTIGGGAPYNEQFF.

The chain links TRBV9 to TRBJ2-5; tentative D call: TRBD2 (6 bases). With 4 bases removed from V and 5 bases from J, the gap between germline ends came to 21 bases. Germline V gene data show CDR1 as SGDLS and CDR2 as YYNGEE. The CDR3 has 16 amino acids. As DNA, the CDR3 is TGTGCCAGCAGCCCCTCGGGGGTCGGGGGTCGGGAGACCCAGTACTTC. It codes for CASSPSGVGGRETQYF.

The J gene is TRBJ2-3, the V gene TRBV4-1; a weak D match, TRBD1 (6 bases). CDR3 length: 14 amino acids. V gave up 3 bases and J gave up 4 bases, with 11 bases separating them. CDR1 is MGHRA, CDR2 YSYEKL, per germline. This CDR3 reads CASSHSDRPDTQYF. The DNA for the CDR3 is TGCGCCAGCAGCCACTCGGACAGACCAGATACGCAGTATTTT.

This sequence joins TRBV11-2 and TRBJ2-1; a weak D match, TRBD2 (5 bases). CDR3 length: 15 amino acids. Germline V gene sequence: CDR1 SGHAT, CDR2 FQNNGV. V was trimmed by 1 base and J by 7 bases, leaving 14 bases between them. DNA of the CDR3: TGTGCCAGCAGCTTAGGTACCCTAGCAGCAAATGAGCAGTTCTTC. It encodes CASSLGTLAANEQFF.

The rearrangement joins TRBV14 to TRBJ2-1, with D perhaps matching TRBD1 (5 bases). The CDR3 has 13 amino acids. Trimming pared 5 bases from V and 9 bases from J, leaving 14 bases between. Germline V gives CDR1 SGHDN, CDR2 FVKESK. CDR3 region: CASSATGLGEQFF. The CDR3 DNA reads as TGTGCCAGCAGCGCAACAGGATTAGGTGAGCAGTTCTTC.

The rearrangement joins TRBV27 to TRBJ2-7, with D tentatively TRBD1 (6 bases). CDR1 and CDR2 (germline): MNHEY, SMNVEV (reference sequence). V was clipped by 0 bases and J by 3 bases, with 9 bases between them. CDR3 length equals 14 residues. The chain's CDR3 is CASSLSGGYYEQYF. The CDR3 DNA follows: TGTGCCAGCAGTTTATCAGGGGGTTACTACGAGCAGTACTTC.

The chain employs TRBV29-1 and TRBJ1-1; 8 bases line up with TRBD1. This CDR3 has 14 residues. J lost 5 bases, V lost 6 bases, and 11 bases had no gene match. The germline V gene has CDR1 SQVTM and CDR2 ANQGSEA. The CDR3 spells CSVPRQGPETEAFF. CDR3 in DNA: TGCAGCGTCCCAAGACAGGGGCCGGAGACTGAAGCTTTCTTT.

J is TRBJ2-1 and V is TRBV11-2; 11 bases are a match to TRBD2. The CDR3 totals 16 residues. The germline V gene has CDR1 SGHAT and CDR2 FQNNGV. Losses at the gene ends were 6 bases for V and 3 bases for J; bases not matched to a gene: 7. CDR3 residues: CASRTTLAGDYNEQFF. In DNA, the CDR3 is TGTGCCAGCAGGACGACACTAGCGGGGGACTACAATGAGCAGTTCTTC.

The chain couples TRBV11-2 to TRBJ2-5; TRBD1 aligns across 9 bases. J lost 7 bases, V lost 6 bases, and 12 bases had no gene match. The V gene's germline CDR1 is SGHAT and CDR2 FQNNGV. The CDR3 is 15 amino acids. For the CDR3, the DNA is TGTGCCAGCAGGTCCGCCGGGACAGGGCCGGGGACCCAGTACTTC. Its protein product is CASRSAGTGPGTQYF.

This clone was observed a single time. This chain's CDR3 is CASRGLAGGSSTDTQYF. Written as DNA, the CDR3 is TGTGCCAGCAGGGGACTAGCGGGAGGTTCTAGCACAGATACGCAGTATTTT. The chain is built from TRBV10-3 and TRBJ2-3; 15 bases align to TRBD2. Losses at the gene ends were 10 bases for V and 0 bases for J; bases not matched to a gene: 8. The CDR3 is 17 amino acids. CDR1 ENHRY and CDR2 SYGVKD come from the germline V gene.

The rearrangement links TRBV11-3 to TRBJ2-2; TRBD1 agrees at 8 bases. CDR3 length: 15 residues. Germline loops: CDR1 SGHNT, CDR2 YENEEA. Unmatched junction bases numbered 7, after V lost 8 bases and J lost 2 bases. The CDR3: CASGAGGVNTGELFF. CDR3 nucleotide sequence: TGTGCCAGCGGGGCAGGGGGCGTAAACACCGGGGAGCTGTTTTTT.

The rearrangement joins TRBV7-8 to TRBJ1-1, with no clear D. The CDR3 covers 16 residues. Looked up from germline, CDR1 is SGHVS and CDR2 is FQNEAQ. V was shortened by 0 bases and J by 1 base, with 12 bases between the two germline ends. The CDR3 sequence: CASSLAEYARNTEAFF. The CDR3 region has the DNA TGTGCCAGCAGCTTAGCGGAGTACGCCCGGAACACTGAAGCTTTCTTT.

Comments on this clone: At one end, the junction sequence differs from germline, possibly due to a read error. J is TRBJ2-7 and V is TRBV7-9; a possible D gene is TRBD1 (6 bases). This CDR3 has 12 amino acids. Germline-derived CDR1 and CDR2 are SEHNR and FQNEAQ (reference sequence). The CDR3 nucleotides are TGTTCCAGCAGCCTCAGGGGTGGCGAGCAGTACTTC. Residues: CSSSLRGGEQYF.